A selection of T cell receptor beta chains follows, all from one sample in a study of T cell responses to AZD1222 COVID-19 vaccine. The table came from immunoSEQ multiplex PCR; TCRdb's copy has only in-frame clones and leaves some out. The data show more than 75,000 clones, more than 70% seen once. Sequencing was performed on peripheral blood, taken 28 days after the second AZD1222 dose. These receptors were obtained from an adult who received the AZD1222 COVID-19 vaccine. The CDR3 runs from the conserved cysteine through the conserved F or W. D genes are given only for firm matches. Size is omitted from some rows. Given values are once, few, many or a class for expanded clones.

V gene,J gene,clone size,D gene,CDR3 DNA,CDR3 protein
TRBV30,TRBJ2-1,-,TRBD2,TGTGCCTGGAGTCCCGCGACTAGCGGGAGATCCAATGAGCAGTTCTTC,CAWSPATSGRSNEQFF
TRBV24-1,TRBJ1-2,-,TRBD1,TGTGCCACCAGTGATTTCGACAGGGGGATTTATGGCTACACCTTC,CATSDFDRGIYGYTF
TRBV3-1/TRBV3-2,TRBJ1-2,-,-,TGTGCCAGCAGCCAAGACTGGCTAGGGCAGGGGCGATTCGGCTACACCTTC,CASSQDWLGQGRFGYTF
TRBV11-3,TRBJ2-5,-,TRBD1,TGTGCCAGCAGCTCAGGGACAGACCGAGAGACCCAGTACTTC,CASSSGTDRETQYF
TRBV5-1,TRBJ1-1,-,-,TGCGCCAGCAGCTTGGGCCAGGGGTTTGACACTGAAGCTTTCTTT,CASSLGQGFDTEAFF
TRBV5-1,TRBJ1-6,-,-,TGCGCCAGCAGCCCCGGGAGGTCGGAATCACCCCTCCACTTT,CASSPGRSESPLHF
TRBV15,TRBJ1-1,-,-,TGTGCCACCAGCAGAATTGGCTCCCGAGGGATAGAAGCTTTCTTT,CATSRIGSRGIEAFF
TRBV24-1,TRBJ2-3,-,-,TGTGCCACCAGTCGAGCGGATATTAGCACAGATACGCAGTATTTT,CATSRADISTDTQYF
TRBV7-9,TRBJ1-1,-,-,TGTGCCAGCAGCTTAAATACAGGCAACACTGAAGCTTTCTTT,CASSLNTGNTEAFF
TRBV14,TRBJ1-3,-,-,TGTGCCAGCAGCCAACTCCATACCTCTGGAAACACCATATATTTT,CASSQLHTSGNTIYF
TRBV30,TRBJ2-3,-,TRBD2,TGTGCCTGGAACACCGGGACGGGGAATTCGGGAGGAGGAAGAGATACGCAGTATTTT,CAWNTGTGNSGGGRDTQYF
TRBV3-1/TRBV3-2,TRBJ2-1,few,TRBD2,TGTGCCAGCAGCCCGACGATAGCGGGAGCCCTTGAGCAGTTCTTC,CASSPTIAGALEQFF
TRBV10-1,TRBJ2-7,-,-,TGCGCCAGCGGAGATTCCTACGAGCAGTACTTC,CASGDSYEQYF
TRBV28,TRBJ1-2,-,-,TGTGCCAGCAGCCCCTCATACTATGGCTACACCTTC,CASSPSYYGYTF
TRBV6-1,TRBJ2-1,-,TRBD2,TGTGCCAGCAGTGGTGGAGTCGGGAGGGTTTACAATGAGCAGTTCTTC,CASSGGVGRVYNEQFF
TRBV29-1,TRBJ2-3,-,-,TGCAGCGGGACCACCGGGACAACTAGCACAGATACGCAGTATTTT,CSGTTGTTSTDTQYF
TRBV20-1,TRBJ2-7,once,TRBD1,TGCAGTGCTCGGACAGGGACCGAGCAGTACTTC,CSARTGTEQYF
TRBV5-4,TRBJ2-1,-,-,TGTGCCAGCAGCACGGAGCTAGCTCGGTACAATGAGCAGTTCTTC,CASSTELARYNEQFF
TRBV6-1,TRBJ1-5,-,-,TGTGCCAGCAGTGCGAAATCGGGGATCTATAGCAATCAGCCCCAGCATTTT,CASSAKSGIYSNQPQHF
TRBV2,TRBJ1-1,-,-,TGTGCCAGCTATCCCCGCCGGAACACTGAAGCTTTCTTT,CASYPRRNTEAFF
TRBV2,TRBJ1-4,-,-,TGTGCCAGCAGTTCAGGGTTTGAAAAACTGTTTTTT,CASSSGFEKLFF
TRBV6-4,TRBJ2-1,-,TRBD2,TGTGCCAGCAGTGACGTAGCGGGCTCCTACAATGAGCAGTTCTTC,CASSDVAGSYNEQFF
TRBV30,TRBJ2-7,-,-,TGTGCCTGGAGTGTAGTTCCGCTGGCAGGCTCCTACGAGCAGTACTTC,CAWSVVPLAGSYEQYF
TRBV5-1,TRBJ2-3,-,-,TGCGCCAGCAGCTTGTCCGGAGATACGCAGTATTTT,CASSLSGDTQYF
TRBV5-6,TRBJ1-4,-,-,TGTGCCAGCAGCTTGGTCAGGGATGAAAAACTGTTTTTT,CASSLVRDEKLFF
TRBV6-5,TRBJ1-1,-,-,TGTGCCAGCAGTTACTTTCCGACCATGAACACTGAAGCTTTCTTT,CASSYFPTMNTEAFF
TRBV7-9,TRBJ1-4,once,-,TGTGCCAGCAGCGCCGGAACTAATGAAAAACTGTTTTTT,CASSAGTNEKLFF